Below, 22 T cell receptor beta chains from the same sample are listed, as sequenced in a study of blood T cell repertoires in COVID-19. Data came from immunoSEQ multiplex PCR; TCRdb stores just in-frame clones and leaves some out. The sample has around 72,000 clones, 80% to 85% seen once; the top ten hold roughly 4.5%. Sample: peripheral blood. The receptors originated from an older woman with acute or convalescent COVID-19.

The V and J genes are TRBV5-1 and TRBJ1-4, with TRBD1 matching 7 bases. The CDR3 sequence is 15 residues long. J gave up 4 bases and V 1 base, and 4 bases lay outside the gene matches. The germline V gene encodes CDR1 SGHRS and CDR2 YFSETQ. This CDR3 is CASSLRGQFNEKLFF. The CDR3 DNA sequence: TGCGCCAGCAGCTTGCGGGGACAGTTTAATGAAAAACTGTTTTTT.

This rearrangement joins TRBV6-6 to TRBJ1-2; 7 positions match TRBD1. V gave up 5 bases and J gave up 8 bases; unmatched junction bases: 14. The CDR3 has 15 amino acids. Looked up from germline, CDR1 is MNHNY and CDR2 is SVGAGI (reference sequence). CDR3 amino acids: CASSPPPDRVNGYTF. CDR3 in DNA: TGTGCCAGCAGTCCCCCTCCTGACAGGGTAAACGGCTACACCTTC.

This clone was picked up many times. The CDR3 region is CASSFNRDYGYTF. The DNA of the CDR3 is TGTGCCAGCAGCTTTAACAGGGACTATGGCTACACCTTC. The chain joins TRBV7-3 to TRBJ1-2; the D gene is possibly TRBD1 (6 bases). Germline values: CDR1 SGHTA, CDR2 FQGTGA. With 3 bases removed from V and 3 bases from J, the gap between germline ends came to 8 bases. This CDR3 has 13 amino acids.

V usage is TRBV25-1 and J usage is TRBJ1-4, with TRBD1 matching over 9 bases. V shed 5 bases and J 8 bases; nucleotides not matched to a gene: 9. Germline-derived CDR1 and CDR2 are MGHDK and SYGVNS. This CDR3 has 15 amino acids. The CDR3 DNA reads TGTGCCAGCAGTCTTCCGGGACAGGGACGGGAAAAACTGTTTTTT. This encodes CASSLPGQGREKLFF.

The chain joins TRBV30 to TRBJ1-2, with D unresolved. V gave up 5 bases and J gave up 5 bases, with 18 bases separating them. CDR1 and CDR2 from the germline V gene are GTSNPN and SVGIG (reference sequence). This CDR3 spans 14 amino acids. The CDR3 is CAWSDGLNGYGYTF. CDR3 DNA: TGTGCCTGGTCTGATGGATTGAACGGGTATGGCTACACCTTC.

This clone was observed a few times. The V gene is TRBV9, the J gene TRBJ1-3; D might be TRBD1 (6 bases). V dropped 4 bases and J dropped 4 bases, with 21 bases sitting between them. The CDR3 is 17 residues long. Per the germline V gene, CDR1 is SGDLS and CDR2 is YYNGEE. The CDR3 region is CASSSSRGPPDGNTIYF. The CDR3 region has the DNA TGTGCCAGCAGCTCTTCCAGGGGTCCCCCCGACGGAAACACCATATATTTT. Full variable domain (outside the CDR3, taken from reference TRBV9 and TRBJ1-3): DSGVTQTPKHLITATGQRVTLRCSPRSGDLSVYWYQQSLDQGLQFLIQYYNGEERAKGNILERFSAQQFPDLHSELNLSSLELGDSALYFCASSSSRGPPDGNTIYFGEGSWLTVV.

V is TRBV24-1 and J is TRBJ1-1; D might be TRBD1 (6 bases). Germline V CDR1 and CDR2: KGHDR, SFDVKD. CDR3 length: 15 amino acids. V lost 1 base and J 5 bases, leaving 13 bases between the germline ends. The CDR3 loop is CATSDLGGGRTEAFF. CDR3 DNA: TGTGCCACCAGTGATTTAGGGGGGGGAAGAACTGAAGCTTTCTTT.

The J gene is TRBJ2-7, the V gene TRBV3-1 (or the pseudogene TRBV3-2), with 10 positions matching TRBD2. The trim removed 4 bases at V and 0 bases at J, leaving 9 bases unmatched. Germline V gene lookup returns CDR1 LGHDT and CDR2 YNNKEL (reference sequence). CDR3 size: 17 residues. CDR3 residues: CASSRRAGTSASYEQYF. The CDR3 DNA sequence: TGTGCCAGCAGCCGACGGGCCGGGACTAGCGCCTCCTACGAGCAGTACTTC.

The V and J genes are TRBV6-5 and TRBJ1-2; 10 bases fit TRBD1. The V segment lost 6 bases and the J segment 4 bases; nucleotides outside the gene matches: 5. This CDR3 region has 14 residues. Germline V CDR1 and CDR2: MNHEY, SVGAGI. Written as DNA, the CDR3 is TGTGCCAGCAGCTCGACAGGGGGCGGCTATGGCTACACCTTC. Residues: CASSSTGGGYGYTF.

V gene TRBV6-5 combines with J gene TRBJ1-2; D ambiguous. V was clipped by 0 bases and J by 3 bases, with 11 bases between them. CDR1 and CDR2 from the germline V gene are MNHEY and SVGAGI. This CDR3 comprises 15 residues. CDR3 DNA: TGTGCCAGCAGTTACTCATTTCGGTCCTACTATGGCTACACCTTC. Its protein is CASSYSFRSYYGYTF.

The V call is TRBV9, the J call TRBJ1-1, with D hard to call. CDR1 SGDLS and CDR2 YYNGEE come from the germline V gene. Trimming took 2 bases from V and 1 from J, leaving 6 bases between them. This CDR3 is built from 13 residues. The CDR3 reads CASSVRGNTEAFF. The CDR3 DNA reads TGTGCCAGCAGCGTGCGGGGGAACACTGAAGCTTTCTTT.

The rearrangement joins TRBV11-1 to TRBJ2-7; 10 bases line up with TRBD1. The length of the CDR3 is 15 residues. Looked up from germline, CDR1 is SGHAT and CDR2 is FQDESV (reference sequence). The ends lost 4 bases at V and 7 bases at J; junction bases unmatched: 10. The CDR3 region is CASSSPFGTGEEQYF. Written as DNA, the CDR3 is TGTGCCAGCAGCTCTCCCTTTGGGACAGGGGAAGAGCAGTACTTC.

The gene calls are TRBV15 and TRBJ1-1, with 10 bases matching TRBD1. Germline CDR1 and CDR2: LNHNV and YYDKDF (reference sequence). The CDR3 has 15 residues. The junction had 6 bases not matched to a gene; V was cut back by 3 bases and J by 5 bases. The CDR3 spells CATSSRRDRGTEAFF. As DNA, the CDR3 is TGTGCCACCAGCAGCCGCCGGGACAGGGGAACTGAAGCTTTCTTT. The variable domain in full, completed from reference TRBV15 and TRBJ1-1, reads DAMVIQNPRYQVTQFGKPVTLSCSQTLNHNVMYWYQQKSSQAPKLLFHYYDKDFNNEADTPDNFQSRRPNTSFCFLDIRSPGLGDTAMYLCATSSRRDRGTEAFFGQGTRLTVV.

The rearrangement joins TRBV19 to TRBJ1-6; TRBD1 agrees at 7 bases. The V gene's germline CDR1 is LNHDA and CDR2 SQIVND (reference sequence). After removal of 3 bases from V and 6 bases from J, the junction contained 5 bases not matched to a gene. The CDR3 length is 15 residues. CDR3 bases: TGTGCCAGTAGTATCTCTAACAGGGGTAATTCACCCCTCCACTTT. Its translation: CASSISNRGNSPLHF.

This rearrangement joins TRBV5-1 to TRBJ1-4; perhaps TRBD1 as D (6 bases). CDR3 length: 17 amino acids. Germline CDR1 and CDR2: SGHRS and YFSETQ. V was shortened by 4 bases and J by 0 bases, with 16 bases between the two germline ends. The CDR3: CASSQQGGATTNEKLFF. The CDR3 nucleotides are TGCGCCAGCAGCCAACAGGGAGGGGCGACAACTAATGAAAAACTGTTTTTT.

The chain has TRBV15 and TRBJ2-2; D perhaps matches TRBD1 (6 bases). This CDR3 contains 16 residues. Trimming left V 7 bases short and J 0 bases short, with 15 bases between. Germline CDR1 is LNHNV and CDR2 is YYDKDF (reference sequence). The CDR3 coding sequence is TGTGCCACCAAACAGGGCTTAACCGCGAACACCGGGGAGCTGTTTTTT. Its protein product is CATKQGLTANTGELFF.

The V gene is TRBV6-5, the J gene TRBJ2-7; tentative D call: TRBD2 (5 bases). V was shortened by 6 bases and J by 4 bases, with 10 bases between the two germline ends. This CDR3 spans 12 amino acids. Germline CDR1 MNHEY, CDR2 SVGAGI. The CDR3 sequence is CASSPGIYEQYF. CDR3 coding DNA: TGTGCCAGCAGCCCCGGGATTTACGAGCAGTACTTC.

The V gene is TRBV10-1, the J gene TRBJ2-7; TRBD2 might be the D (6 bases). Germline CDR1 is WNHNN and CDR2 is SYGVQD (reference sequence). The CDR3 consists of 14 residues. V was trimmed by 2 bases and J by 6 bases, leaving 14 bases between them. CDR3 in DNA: TGCGCCAGCAGTGAGCCGGGAGTGGGTCGCGAGCAGTACTTC. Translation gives CASSEPGVGREQYF.

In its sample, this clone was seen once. In DNA form, the CDR3 reads TGCGCCAGCAGCCGCTCCCAGGGGGGCACTGGAAACACCATATATTTT. Translation: CASSRSQGGTGNTIYF. V gene TRBV5-1 combines with J gene TRBJ1-3; 7 nucleotides match TRBD1. Trimming removed 4 bases from V and 2 bases from J; junction bases left unmatched: 9. CDR1 and CDR2 (germline): SGHRS, YFSETQ. There are 16 residues in the CDR3.

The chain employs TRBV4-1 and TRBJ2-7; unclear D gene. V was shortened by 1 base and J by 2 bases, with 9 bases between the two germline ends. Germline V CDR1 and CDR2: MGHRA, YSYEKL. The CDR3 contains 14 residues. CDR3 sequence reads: CASSQGQVTYEQYF. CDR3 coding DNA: TGCGCCAGCAGCCAAGGGCAGGTCACCTACGAGCAGTACTTC.

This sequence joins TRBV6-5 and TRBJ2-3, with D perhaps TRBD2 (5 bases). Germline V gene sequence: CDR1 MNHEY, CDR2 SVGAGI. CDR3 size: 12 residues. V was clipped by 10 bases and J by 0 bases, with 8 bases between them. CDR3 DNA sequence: TGTGCCACCCGGACTAGCACAGATACGCAGTATTTT. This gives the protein CATRTSTDTQYF.

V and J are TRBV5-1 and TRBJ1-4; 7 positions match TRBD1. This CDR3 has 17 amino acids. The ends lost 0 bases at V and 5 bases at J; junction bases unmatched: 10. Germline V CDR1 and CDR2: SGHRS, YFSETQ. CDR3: CASSLVVGQVLNEKLFF. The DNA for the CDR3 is TGCGCCAGCAGCTTGGTGGTCGGACAGGTACTAAATGAAAAACTGTTTTTT.